This TCR beta chain was profiled in a study of cytomegalovirus exposure and HLA in healthy donors. Study-wide context: Among 150 million to 200 million T cells, an earlier analysis found 90 million to 130 million unique TCR beta sequences. Study-wide results and limits: Differences between HLA loci emerged in a later analysis of TCR association rates, with DRB1 most and HLA-C fewest. Rare TCR sequences predominated, though certain public TCRs were found in many donors. A likely sequencing artifact accounted for one observed cluster of highly shared sequence variants.

60 Vbeta and 13 Jbeta primers were used in PCR. Generated by immunoSEQ multiplex PCR, the TCRdb table keeps only in-frame clones and is missing some. The sample yields some 90,000 clones, 80% to 85% seen once. As to this clone: Its specificity is unknown.

Germline CDR1 is LNHDA and CDR2 is SQIVND (reference sequence). This CDR3 is 15 amino acids long. V was pared by 6 bases and J by 5 bases, with 17 bases between. The sequencing sample was made of PBMCs. The sequence came from a woman in her 70s in good health and CMV-seropositive. The chain employs TRBV19 and TRBJ1-5; the D gene is possibly TRBD1 (6 bases). CDR3 nucleotides: TGTGCCAGTAGCCTACGGGGCAGGGGTTATCAGCCCCAGCATTTT. Protein product: CASSLRGRGYQPQHF.